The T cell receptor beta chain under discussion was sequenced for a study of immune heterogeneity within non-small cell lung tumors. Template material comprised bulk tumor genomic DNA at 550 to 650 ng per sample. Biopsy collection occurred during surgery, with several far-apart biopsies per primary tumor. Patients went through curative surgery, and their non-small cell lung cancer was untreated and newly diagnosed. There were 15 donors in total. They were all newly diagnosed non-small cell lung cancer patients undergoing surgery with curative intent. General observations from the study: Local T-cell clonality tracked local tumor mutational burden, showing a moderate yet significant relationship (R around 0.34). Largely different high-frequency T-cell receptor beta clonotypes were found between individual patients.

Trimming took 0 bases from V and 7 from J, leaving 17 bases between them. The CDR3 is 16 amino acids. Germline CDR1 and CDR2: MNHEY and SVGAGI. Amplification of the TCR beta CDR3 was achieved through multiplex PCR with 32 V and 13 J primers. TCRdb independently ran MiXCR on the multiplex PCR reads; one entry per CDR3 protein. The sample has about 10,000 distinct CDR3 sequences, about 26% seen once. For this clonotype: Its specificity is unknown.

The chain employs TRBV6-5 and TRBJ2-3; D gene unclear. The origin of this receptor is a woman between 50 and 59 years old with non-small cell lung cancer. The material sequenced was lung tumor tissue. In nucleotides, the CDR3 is TGTGCCAGCAGTTACTCGTATTCCGGGTCCAGTTATACGCAGTATTTT. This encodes CASSYSYSGSSYTQYF.